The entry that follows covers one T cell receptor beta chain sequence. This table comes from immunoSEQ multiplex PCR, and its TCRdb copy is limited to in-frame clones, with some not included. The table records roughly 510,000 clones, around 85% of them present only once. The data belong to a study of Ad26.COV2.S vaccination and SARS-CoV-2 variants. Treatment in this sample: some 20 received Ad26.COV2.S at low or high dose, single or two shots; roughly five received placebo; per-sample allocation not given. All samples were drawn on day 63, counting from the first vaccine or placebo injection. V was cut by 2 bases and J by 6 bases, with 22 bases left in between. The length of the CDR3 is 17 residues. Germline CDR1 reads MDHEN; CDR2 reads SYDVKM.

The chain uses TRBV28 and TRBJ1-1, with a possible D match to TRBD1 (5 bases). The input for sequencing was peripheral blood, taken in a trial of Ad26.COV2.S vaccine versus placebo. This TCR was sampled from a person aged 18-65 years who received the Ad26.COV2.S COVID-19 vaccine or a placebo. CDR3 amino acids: CASSLPPGGGVLPEAFF. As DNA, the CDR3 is TGTGCCAGCAGTTTACCTCCCGGGGGTGGGGTATTACCTGAAGCTTTCTTT.